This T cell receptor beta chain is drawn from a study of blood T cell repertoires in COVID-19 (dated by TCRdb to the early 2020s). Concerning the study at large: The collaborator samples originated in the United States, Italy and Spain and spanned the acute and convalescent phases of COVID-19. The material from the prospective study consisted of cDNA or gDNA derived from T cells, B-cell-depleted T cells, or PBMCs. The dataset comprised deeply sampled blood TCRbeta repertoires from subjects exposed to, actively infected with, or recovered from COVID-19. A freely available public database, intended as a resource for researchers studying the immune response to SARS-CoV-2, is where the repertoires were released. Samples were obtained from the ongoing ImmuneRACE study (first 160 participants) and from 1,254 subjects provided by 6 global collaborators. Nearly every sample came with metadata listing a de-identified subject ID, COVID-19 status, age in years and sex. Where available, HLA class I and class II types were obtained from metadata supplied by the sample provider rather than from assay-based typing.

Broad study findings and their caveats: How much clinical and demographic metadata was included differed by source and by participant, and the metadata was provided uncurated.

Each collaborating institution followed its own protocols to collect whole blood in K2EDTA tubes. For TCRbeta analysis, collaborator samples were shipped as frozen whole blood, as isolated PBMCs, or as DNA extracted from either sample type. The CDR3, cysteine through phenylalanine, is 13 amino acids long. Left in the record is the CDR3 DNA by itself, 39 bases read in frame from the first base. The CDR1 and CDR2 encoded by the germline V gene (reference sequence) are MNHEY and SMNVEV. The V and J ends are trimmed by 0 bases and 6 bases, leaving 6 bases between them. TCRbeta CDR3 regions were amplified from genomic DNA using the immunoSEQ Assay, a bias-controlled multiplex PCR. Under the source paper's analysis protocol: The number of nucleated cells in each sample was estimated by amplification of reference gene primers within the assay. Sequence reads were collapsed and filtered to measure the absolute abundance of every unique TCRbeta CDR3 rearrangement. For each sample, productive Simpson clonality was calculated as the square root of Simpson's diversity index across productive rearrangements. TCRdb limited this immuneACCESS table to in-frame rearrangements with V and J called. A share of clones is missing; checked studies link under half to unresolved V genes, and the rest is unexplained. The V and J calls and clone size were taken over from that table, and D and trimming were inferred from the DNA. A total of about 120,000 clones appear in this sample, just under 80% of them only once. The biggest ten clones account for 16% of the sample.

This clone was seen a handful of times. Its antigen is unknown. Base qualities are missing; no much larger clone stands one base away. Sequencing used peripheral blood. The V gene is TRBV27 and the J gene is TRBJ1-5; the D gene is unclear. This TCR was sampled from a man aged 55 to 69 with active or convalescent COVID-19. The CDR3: CASSLSPIQPQHF. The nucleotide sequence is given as TGTGCCAGCAGTTTATCGCCTATTCAGCCCCAGCATTTT.